The clone carrying this T cell receptor (beta chain) appeared a few times. This specimen belongs to a study of blood T cell repertoires in COVID-19. Study-wide context: Samples taken during acute and convalescent COVID-19 were collected in the United States, Italy and Spain. PBMCs, B-cell-depleted T cells, or T cells provided the cDNA or gDNA that made up the material.

J was trimmed by 5 bases and V by 2 bases; bases with no gene match: 9. The CDR3 is made up of 15 amino acids. CDR1 is SGHRS and CDR2 is YFSETQ in the germline V gene. Authors' methods: Reference gene primers were amplified, and this amplification served to estimate nucleated cell counts. The assay was immunoSEQ multiplex PCR, and TCRdb's table has in-frame clones only and misses some. V and J calls and clone size follow that table, whereas D and trimming were derived from the DNA. Here the sample spans hundreds of thousands of clones, 81% being singletons. The chain combines TRBV5-1 with TRBJ1-1; 7 bases map to TRBD1. The sequence was collected from an elderly woman with acute or convalescent COVID-19. Input material: peripheral blood. The CDR3 protein is CASSLGTQQGTEAFF. CDR3 in DNA: TGCGCCAGCAGCTTAGGGACCCAACAGGGGACTGAAGCTTTCTTT.